This T cell receptor (beta chain) was retrieved from a study of T cell repertoires in cytomegalovirus infection. Study-level information: Recently identified HLA-C-restricted CMV epitopes and well-studied HLA-B-restricted CMV epitopes were used by the study.

TCRdb reprocessed the reads via MiXCR and lists one record per CDR3 protein. Of more than 300,000 distinct CDR3 sequences listed, roughly 36% are singletons. For this clonotype: The antigen is unknown.

The germline V and J ends were trimmed by 3 bases and 3 bases, with 9 bases remaining between them. Germline V lookup: CDR1 MDHEN, CDR2 SYDVKM. The length of the CDR3 is 15 residues. The genes are TRBV28 and TRBJ2-6, with D hard to call. The TCR sequence derives from a human donor in good health (CMV status not recorded). Some clones in this sample may be carry-over from other donors' samples. The material was cultured PBMCs, obtained from culture after CMV antigen stimulation. The CDR3 DNA reads as TGTGCCAGCAGTTTTCTGGGGAATGGGGCCAACGTCCTGACTTTC. Protein: CASSFLGNGANVLTF.